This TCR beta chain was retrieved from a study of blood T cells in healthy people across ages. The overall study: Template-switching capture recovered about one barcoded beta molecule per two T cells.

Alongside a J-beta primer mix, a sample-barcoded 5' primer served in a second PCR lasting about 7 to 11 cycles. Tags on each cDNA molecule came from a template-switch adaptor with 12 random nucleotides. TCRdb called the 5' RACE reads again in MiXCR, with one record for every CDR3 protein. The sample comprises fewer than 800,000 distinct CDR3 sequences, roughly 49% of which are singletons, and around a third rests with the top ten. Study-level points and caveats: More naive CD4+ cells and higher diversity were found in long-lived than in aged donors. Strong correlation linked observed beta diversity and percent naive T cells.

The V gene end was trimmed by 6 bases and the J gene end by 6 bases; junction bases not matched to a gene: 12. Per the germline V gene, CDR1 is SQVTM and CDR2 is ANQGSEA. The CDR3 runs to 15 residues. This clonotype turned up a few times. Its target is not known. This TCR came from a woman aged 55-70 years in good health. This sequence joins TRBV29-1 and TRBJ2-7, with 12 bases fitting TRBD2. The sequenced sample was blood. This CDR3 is CSVLAGGDFGLEQYF. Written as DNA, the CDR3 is TGCAGCGTCCTAGCGGGAGGGGACTTCGGGCTCGAGCAGTACTTC.